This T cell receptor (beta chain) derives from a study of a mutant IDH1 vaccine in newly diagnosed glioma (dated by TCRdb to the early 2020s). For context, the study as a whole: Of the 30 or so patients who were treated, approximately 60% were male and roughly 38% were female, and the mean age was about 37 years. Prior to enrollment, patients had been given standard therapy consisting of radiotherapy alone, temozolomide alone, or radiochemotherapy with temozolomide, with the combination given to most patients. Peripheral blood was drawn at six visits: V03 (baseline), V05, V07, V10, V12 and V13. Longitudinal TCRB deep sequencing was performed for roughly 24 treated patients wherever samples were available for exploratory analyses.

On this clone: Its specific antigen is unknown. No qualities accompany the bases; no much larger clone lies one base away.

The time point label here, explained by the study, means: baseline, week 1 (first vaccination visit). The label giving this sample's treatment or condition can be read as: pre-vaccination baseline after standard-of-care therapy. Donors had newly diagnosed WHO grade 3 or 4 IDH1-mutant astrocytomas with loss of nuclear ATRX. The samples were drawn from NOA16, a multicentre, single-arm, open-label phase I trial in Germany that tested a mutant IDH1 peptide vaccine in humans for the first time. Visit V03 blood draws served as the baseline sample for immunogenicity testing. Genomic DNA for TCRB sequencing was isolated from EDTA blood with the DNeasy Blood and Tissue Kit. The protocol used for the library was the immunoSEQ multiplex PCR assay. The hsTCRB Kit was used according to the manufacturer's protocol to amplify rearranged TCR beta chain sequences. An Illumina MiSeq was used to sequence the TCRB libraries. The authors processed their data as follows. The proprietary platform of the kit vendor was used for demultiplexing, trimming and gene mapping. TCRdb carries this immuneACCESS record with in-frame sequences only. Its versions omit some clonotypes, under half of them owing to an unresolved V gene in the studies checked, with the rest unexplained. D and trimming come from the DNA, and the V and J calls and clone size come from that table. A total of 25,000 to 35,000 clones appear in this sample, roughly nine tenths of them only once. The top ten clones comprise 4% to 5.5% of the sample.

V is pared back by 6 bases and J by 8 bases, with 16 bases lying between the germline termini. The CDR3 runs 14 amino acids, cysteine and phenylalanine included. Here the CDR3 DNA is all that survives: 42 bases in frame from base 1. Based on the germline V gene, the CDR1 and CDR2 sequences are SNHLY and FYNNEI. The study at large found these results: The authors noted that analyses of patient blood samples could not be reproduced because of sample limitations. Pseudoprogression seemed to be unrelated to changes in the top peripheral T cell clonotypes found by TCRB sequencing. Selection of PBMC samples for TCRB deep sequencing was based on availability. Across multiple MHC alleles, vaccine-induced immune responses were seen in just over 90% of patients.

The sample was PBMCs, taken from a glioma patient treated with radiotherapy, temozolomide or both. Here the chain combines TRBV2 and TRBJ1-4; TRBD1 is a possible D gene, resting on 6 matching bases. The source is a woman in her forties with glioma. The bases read TGTGCCAGCAGACCGGGACACGGGTCCGAAAAACTGTTTTTT. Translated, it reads CASRPGHGSEKLFF.